The next 16 T cell receptor beta chains were all read from a single sample in a study of cytomegalovirus exposure and HLA in healthy donors. Assay used: immunoSEQ multiplex PCR; TCRdb lists only in-frame clones, some missing. The sample yields about 56,000 clones, more than 90% seen once. Input material: PBMCs. These receptors were obtained from a man aged 18 to 29 in good health and CMV-seronegative.

The J gene is TRBJ2-3, the V gene TRBV6-7; 10 nucleotides match TRBD2. TRBV6-7 is treated as an ORF (open reading frame) with a function not yet certain. Losses at the gene ends were 2 bases for V and 10 bases for J; bases not matched to a gene: 12. This CDR3 region has 16 residues. CDR3 coding DNA: TGTGCCAGCAGTTACCTCTTAGTAGCGGGAGGAGGTCCGCAGTATTTT. It encodes CASSYLLVAGGGPQYF.

The V and J genes are TRBV5-1 and TRBJ2-1; tentatively, D is TRBD2 (5 bases). V shed 0 bases and J shed 6 bases, with 16 bases lying between them. The CDR3 is 16 residues long. Germline assignment: CDR1 SGHRS and CDR2 YFSETQ. The CDR3 here is CASSLGGLAGFNEQFF. CDR3 bases: TGCGCCAGCAGCTTGGGTGGGCTAGCAGGTTTCAATGAGCAGTTCTTC.

The CDR3 sequence is CASSLTGYDQPQHF. CDR3 nucleotides: TGTGCCAGCAGCTTAACAGGGTACGATCAGCCCCAGCATTTT. The rearrangement links TRBV7-2 to TRBJ1-5; D perhaps matches TRBD1 (6 bases). Germline V CDR1 and CDR2: SGHTA, FQGNSA. This CDR3 contains 14 residues. The V and J ends lost 2 bases and 5 bases respectively, with 10 bases between them.

The rearrangement joins TRBV2 to TRBJ2-1; D is ambiguous. Deletions cut 7 bases from V and 7 bases from J, with 11 bases between. The CDR3 has 12 amino acids. From germline, CDR1 is SNHLY and CDR2 FYNNEI. CDR3 bases: TGTGCCAGCACACTAACAAGAAATGAGCAGTTCTTC. It is translated as CASTLTRNEQFF.

The rearrangement joins TRBV25-1 to TRBJ2-1, with D possibly TRBD1 on 6 matching bases. In germline, CDR1 is MGHDK, CDR2 SYGVNS. The CDR3 totals 16 residues. V dropped 3 bases and J dropped 0 bases, with 12 bases sitting between them. CDR3 DNA sequence: TGTGCCAGCAGTGAGGGGGCGGTTAGCTCCTACAATGAGCAGTTCTTC. Protein: CASSEGAVSSYNEQFF.

This rearrangement joins TRBV7-2 to TRBJ2-1; weak D call: TRBD2 (6 bases). Germline V gene sequence: CDR1 SGHTA, CDR2 FQGNSA. The CDR3 is 15 residues long. Trimming removed 5 bases from V and 6 bases from J, with 17 bases in between. CDR3 amino acids: CASSPERVYGNEQFF. The CDR3 nucleotides are TGTGCCAGCAGCCCGGAGCGGGTATATGGCAATGAGCAGTTCTTC.

The chain has TRBV28 and TRBJ2-5; tentative D call: TRBD1 (6 bases). V was clipped by 5 bases and J by 5 bases, with 15 bases between them. This CDR3 spans 14 amino acids. Per the germline V gene, CDR1 is MDHEN and CDR2 is SYDVKM. For the CDR3, the DNA is TGTGCCAGCAGTAAAACCGCAGGGGCCGAGACCCAGTACTTC. As protein: CASSKTAGAETQYF.

The J gene is TRBJ1-5, the V gene TRBV19; D remains unclear. The CDR3 loop spans 14 amino acids. Trimming removed 3 bases at V and 2 bases at J, with 8 bases between. Germline V gives CDR1 LNHDA, CDR2 SQIVND (reference sequence). The DNA for the CDR3 is TGTGCCAGTAGTATCGGTCTTGGCAATCAGCCCCAGCATTTT. Amino acid sequence: CASSIGLGNQPQHF.

V usage is TRBV4-1 and J usage is TRBJ1-4; D is unclear. Germline loops: CDR1 MGHRA, CDR2 YSYEKL. This CDR3 is 13 amino acids long. V gave up 2 bases and J gave up 10 bases, with 11 bases separating them. CDR3 in amino acids: CASSQPRERKLFF. The CDR3 nucleotides are TGCGCCAGCAGCCAACCCCGGGAGAGAAAACTGTTTTTT.

V is TRBV28 and J is TRBJ1-1; 7 positions agree with TRBD1. CDR3 length equals 14 residues. Trimming cost V 3 bases and J 4 bases; bases outside gene matches: 5. The V gene's germline CDR1 is MDHEN and CDR2 SYDVKM. The CDR3 DNA follows: TGTGCCAGCAGTTTCCGATCAGGGGGCACTGAAGCTTTCTTT. Protein sequence: CASSFRSGGTEAFF.

V is TRBV7-2 and J is TRBJ1-4; D is undetermined. This CDR3 region has 15 residues. V lost 0 bases, J lost 2 bases, and 7 bases lay in between. Germline V gives CDR1 SGHTA, CDR2 FQGNSA. CDR3 sequence reads: CASSLAPATNEKLFF. The DNA for the CDR3 is TGTGCCAGCAGCTTAGCGCCCGCGACTAATGAAAAACTGTTTTTT.

Here the CDR3 DNA reads TGCGCCAGCAGCCAAGATTACGCGACAGCTGTCTATGGCTACACCTTC. This codes for CASSQDYATAVYGYTF. The J gene is TRBJ1-2, the V gene TRBV4-1, with D possibly TRBD1 on 5 matching bases. CDR1 MGHRA and CDR2 YSYEKL come from the germline V gene. V lost 0 bases, J lost 4 bases, and 15 bases lay in between. This CDR3 spans 16 amino acids.

V gene TRBV7-2 combines with J gene TRBJ2-7, with a tentative D call TRBD2 (7 bases). CDR1 is SGHTA and CDR2 is FQGNSA in the germline V gene. The CDR3 extends over 19 amino acids. Trimming removed 5 bases at V and 0 bases at J, with 26 bases between. The DNA of the CDR3 is TGTGCCAGCAGCCTAGTTGTAGGGGGGTCGGGACTAAGCTCCTACGAGCAGTACTTC. This codes for CASSLVVGGSGLSSYEQYF.

This chain joins TRBV4-1 and TRBJ2-4; TRBD2 matches at 8 bases. Trimming cost V 0 bases and J 5 bases; bases outside gene matches: 9. This CDR3 has 17 residues. Germline V gene lookup returns CDR1 MGHRA and CDR2 YSYEKL. The CDR3 protein is CASSQEGASGLQNIQYF. The CDR3 nucleotides are TGCGCCAGCAGCCAAGAAGGCGCTAGCGGGCTCCAAAACATTCAGTACTTC.

V gene TRBV28 combines with J gene TRBJ1-2; possibly TRBD1 for D (5 bases). CDR1 and CDR2 from the germline V gene are MDHEN and SYDVKM. Trimming took 2 bases from V and 3 from J, leaving 7 bases between them. This CDR3 region has 13 residues. CDR3 residues: CASSLGGDYGYTF. In nucleotides, the CDR3 is TGTGCCAGCAGTTTAGGGGGGGACTATGGCTACACCTTC.

This rearrangement joins TRBV15 to TRBJ2-1, with 9 bases aligning to TRBD2. V lost 5 bases, J lost 9 bases, and 5 bases stayed unmatched. The CDR3 length is 13 residues. Looked up from germline, CDR1 is LNHNV and CDR2 is YYDKDF (reference sequence). In nucleotides, the CDR3 is TGTGCCACCAGCCCAGCGGGAGGTGGTGAGCAGTTCTTC. Translation: CATSPAGGGEQFF. Looking up the rest from reference TRBV15 and TRBJ2-1 gives the full variable domain: DAMVIQNPRYQVTQFGKPVTLSCSQTLNHNVMYWYQQKSSQAPKLLFHYYDKDFNNEADTPDNFQSRRPNTSFCFLDIRSPGLGDTAMYLCATSPAGGGEQFFGPGTRLTVL.